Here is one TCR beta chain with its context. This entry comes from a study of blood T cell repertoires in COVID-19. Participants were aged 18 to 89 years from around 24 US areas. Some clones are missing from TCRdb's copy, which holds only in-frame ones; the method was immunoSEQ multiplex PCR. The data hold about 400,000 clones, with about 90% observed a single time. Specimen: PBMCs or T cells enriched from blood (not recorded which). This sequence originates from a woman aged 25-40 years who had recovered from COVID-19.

Here the CDR3 DNA reads TGTGCCAGCTCACCAGGGGCACTCACAGATACGCAGTATTTT. It specifies CASSPGALTDTQYF. The chain joins TRBV18 to TRBJ2-3, with D tentatively TRBD1 (5 bases). V lost 2 bases and J 2 bases, leaving 8 bases between the germline ends. Per germline, CDR1 KGHSH and CDR2 LQKENI. The CDR3 has 14 amino acids.